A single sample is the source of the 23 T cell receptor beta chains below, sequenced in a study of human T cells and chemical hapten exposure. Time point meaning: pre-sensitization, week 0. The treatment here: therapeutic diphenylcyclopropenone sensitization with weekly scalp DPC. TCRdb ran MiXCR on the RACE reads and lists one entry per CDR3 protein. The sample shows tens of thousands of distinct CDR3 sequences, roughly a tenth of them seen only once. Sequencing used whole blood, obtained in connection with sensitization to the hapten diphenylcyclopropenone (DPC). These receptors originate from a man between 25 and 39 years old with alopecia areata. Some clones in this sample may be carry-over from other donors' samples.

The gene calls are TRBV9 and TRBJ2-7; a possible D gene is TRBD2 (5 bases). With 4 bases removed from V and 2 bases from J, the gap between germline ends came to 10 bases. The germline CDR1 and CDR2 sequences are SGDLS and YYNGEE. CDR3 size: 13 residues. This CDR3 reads CASSPTRAYEQYV. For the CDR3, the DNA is TGTGCCAGCAGCCCCACTAGAGCCTACGAGCAGTACGTC.

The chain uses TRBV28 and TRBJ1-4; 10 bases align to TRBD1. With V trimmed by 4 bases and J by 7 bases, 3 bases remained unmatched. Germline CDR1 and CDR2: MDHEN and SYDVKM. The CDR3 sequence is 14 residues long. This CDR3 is CASSWRTGGEKLFF. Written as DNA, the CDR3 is TGTGCCAGCAGTTGGAGGACAGGGGGTGAAAAACTGTTTTTT. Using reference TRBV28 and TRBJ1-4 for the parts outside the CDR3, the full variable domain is DVKVTQSSRYLVKRTGEKVFLECVQDMDHENMFWYRQDPGLGLRLIYFSYDVKMKEKGDIPEGYSVSREKKERFSLILESASTNQTSMYLCASSWRTGGEKLFFGSGTQLSVL.

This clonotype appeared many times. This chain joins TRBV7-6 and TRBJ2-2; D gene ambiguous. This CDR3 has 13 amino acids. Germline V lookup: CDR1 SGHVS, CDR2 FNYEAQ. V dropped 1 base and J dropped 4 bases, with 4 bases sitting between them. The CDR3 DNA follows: TGTGCCAGCAGCTTAGGGGGCACCGGGGAGCTGTTTTTT. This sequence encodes CASSLGGTGELFF.

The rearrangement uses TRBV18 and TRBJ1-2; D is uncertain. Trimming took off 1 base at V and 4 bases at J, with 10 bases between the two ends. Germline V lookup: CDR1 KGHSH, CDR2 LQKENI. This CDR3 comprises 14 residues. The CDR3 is CASSPLEEVYGYTF. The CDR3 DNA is TGTGCCAGCTCACCACTTGAAGAGGTCTATGGCTACACCTTC. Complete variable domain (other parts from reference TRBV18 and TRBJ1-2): NAGVMQNPRHLVRRRGQEARLRCSPMKGHSHVYWYRQLPEEGLKFMVYLQKENIIDESGMPKERFSAEFPKEGPSILRIQQVVRGDSAAYFCASSPLEEVYGYTFGSGTRLTVV.

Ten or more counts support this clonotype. CDR3 nucleotides: TGTGCCAGCAGCCGTACCGGGACACTTAGCAATCAGCCCCAGCATTTT. Translation: CASSRTGTLSNQPQHF. The rearrangement joins TRBV12-3 or TRBV12-4 to TRBJ1-5, with D possibly matching TRBD1 (6 bases). V dropped 6 bases and J dropped 0 bases, with 15 bases sitting between them. This CDR3 is 16 amino acids long.

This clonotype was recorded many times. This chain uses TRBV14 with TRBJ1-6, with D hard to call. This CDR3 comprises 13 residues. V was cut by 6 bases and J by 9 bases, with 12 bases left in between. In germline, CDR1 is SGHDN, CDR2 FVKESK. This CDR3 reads CASSRGAFSPLHF. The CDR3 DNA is TGTGCCAGCAGTCGCGGTGCGTTTTCACCCCTCCACTTT. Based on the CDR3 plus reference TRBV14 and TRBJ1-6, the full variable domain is EAGVTQFPSHSVIEKGQTVTLRCDPISGHDNLYWYRRVMGKEIKFLLHFVKESKQDESGMPNNRFLAERTGGTYSTLKVQPAELEDSGVYFCASSRGAFSPLHFGNGTRLTVT.

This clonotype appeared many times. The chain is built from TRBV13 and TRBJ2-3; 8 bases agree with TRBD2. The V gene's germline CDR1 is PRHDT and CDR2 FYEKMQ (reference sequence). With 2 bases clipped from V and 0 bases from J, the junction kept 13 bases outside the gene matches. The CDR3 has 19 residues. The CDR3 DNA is TGTGCCAGCAGCTTATTCTGGCTAGCGGGTCTCGAAAGCACAGATACGCAGTATTTT. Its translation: CASSLFWLAGLESTDTQYF.

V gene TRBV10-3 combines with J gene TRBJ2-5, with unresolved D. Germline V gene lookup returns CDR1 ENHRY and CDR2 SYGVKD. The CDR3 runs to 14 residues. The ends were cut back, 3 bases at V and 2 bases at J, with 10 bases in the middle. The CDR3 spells CAISDRTLQETQYF. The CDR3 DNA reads TGTGCCATCAGTGATCGGACGTTACAAGAGACCCAGTACTTC.

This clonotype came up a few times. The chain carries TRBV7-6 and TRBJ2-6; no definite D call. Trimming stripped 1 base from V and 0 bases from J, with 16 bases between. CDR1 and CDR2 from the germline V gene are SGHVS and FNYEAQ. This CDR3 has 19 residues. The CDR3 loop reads CASSLEASPLYSGANVLTF. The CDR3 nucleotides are TGTGCCAGCAGCTTAGAAGCCAGTCCCCTTTACTCTGGGGCCAACGTCCTGACTTTC.

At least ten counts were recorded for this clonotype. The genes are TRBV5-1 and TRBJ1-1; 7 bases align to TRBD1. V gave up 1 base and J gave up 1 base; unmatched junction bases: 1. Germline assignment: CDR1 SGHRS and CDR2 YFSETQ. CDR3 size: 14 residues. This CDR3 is CASSLNRGNTEAFF. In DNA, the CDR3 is TGCGCCAGCAGCTTGAACAGGGGGAACACTGAAGCTTTCTTT.

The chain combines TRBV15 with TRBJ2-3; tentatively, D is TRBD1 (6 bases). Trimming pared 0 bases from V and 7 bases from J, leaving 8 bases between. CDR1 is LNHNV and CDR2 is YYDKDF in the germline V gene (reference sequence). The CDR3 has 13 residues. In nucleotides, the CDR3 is TGTGCCACCAGCAGAGAACAGGGATATACGCAGTATTTT. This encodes CATSREQGYTQYF.

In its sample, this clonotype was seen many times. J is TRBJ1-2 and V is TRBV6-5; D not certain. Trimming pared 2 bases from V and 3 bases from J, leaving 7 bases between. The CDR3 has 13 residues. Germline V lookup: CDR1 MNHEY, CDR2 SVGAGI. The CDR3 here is CASSYTGDYGYTF. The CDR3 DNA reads TGTGCCAGCAGTTACACTGGCGACTATGGCTACACCTTC.

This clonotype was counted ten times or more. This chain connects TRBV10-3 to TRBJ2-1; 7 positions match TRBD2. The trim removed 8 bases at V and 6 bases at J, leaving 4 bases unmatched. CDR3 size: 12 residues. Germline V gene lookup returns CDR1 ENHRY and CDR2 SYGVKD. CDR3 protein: CAIRDYSNEQFF. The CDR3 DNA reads TGTGCCATCCGGGACTACAGCAATGAGCAGTTCTTC.

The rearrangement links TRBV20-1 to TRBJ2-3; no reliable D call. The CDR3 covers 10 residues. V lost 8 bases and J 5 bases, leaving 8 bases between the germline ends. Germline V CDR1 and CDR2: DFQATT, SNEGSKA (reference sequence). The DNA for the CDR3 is TGCAGTCGGTTTCAAGATACGCAGTATTTT. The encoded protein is CSRFQDTQYF.

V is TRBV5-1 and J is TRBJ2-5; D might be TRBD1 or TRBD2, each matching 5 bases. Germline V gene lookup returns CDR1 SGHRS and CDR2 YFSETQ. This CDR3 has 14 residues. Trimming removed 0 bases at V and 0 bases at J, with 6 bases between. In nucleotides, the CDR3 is TGCGCCAGCAGCTTGGGGGGGAACCAAGAGACCCAGTACTTC. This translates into CASSLGGNQETQYF. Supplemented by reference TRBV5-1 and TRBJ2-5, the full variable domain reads KAGVTQTPRYLIKTRGQQVTLSCSPISGHRSVSWYQQTPGQGLQFLFEYFSETQRNKGNFPGRFSGRQFSNSRSEMNVSTLELGDSALYLCASSLGGNQETQYFGPGTRLLVL.

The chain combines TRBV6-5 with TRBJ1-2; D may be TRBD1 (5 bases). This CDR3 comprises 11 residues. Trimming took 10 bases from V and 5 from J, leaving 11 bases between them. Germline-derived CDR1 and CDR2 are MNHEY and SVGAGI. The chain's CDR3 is CAIMGPYGYTF. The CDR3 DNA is TGTGCCATCATGGGGCCTTATGGCTACACCTTC.

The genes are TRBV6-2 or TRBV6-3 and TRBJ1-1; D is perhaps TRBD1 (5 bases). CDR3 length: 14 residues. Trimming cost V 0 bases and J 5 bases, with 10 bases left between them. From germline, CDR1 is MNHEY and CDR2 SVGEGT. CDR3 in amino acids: CASSYSGTSTEAFF. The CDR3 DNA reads TGTGCCAGCAGTTACTCCGGGACGAGTACTGAAGCTTTCTTT.

CDR3 sequence reads: CASSLVGGRAIDTQYF. For the CDR3, the DNA is TGTGCCAGCAGCTTAGTCGGCGGGAGGGCCATAGATACGCAGTATTTT. The chain couples TRBV7-6 to TRBJ2-3; 9 nucleotides agree with TRBD2. V was pared by 1 base and J by 5 bases, with 7 bases of the junction left unmatched. The germline V gene has CDR1 SGHVS and CDR2 FNYEAQ. CDR3 length: 16 amino acids.

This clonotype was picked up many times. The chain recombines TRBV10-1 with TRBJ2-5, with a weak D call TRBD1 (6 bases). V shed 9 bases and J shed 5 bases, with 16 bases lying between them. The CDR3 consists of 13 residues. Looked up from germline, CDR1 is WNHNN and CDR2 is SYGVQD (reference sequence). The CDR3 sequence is CARGAGQQETQYF. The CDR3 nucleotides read TGCGCCAGGGGGGCAGGGCAGCAGGAGACCCAGTACTTC.

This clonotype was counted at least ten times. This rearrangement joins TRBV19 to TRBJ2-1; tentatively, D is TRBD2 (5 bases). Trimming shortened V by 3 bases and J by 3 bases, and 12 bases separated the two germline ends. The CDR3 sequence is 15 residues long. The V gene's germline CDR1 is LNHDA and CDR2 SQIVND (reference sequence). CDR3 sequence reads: CASSIVGELYNEQFF. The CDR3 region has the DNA TGTGCCAGTAGTATTGTGGGAGAGCTCTACAATGAGCAGTTCTTC.

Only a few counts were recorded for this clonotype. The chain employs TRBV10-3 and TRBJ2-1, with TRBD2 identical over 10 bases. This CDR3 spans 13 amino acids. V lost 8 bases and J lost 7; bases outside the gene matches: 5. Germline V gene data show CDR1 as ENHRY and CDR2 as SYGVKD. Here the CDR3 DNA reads TGTGCCATCCGACTAGCGGGCCAAAATGAGCAGTTCTTC. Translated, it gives CAIRLAGQNEQFF.

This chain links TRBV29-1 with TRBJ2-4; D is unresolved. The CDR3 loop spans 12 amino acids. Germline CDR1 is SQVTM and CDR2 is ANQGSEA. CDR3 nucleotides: TGCAACAGAGGATTTGGCAAAAACATTCAGTACTTC. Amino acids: CNRGFGKNIQYF.

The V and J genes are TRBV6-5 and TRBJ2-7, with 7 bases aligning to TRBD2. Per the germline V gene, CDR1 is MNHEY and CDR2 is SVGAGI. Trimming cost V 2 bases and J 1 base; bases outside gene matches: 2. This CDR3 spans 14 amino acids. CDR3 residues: CASSYGGGSYEQYF. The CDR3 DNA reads TGTGCCAGCAGTTACGGCGGGGGATCCTACGAGCAGTACTTC.